The 20 T cell receptor beta chains given below trace back to one sample, sequenced in a study of shared clonotypes between healthy human individuals. TCRdb's table, derived via immunoSEQ multiplex PCR, lists solely in-frame clones and lacks some. The repertoire has 1.6 million or so clones, approximately 98.5% of them found once; the top ten carry over 0.3%. Specimen: naive CD4+ T cells sorted from blood. Described subset: CD45RA+ positively selected. The receptors come from a man under 40 in good health.

The chain recombines TRBV15 with TRBJ1-4; 7 bases match TRBD1. This CDR3 spans 13 amino acids. CDR1 and CDR2 (germline): LNHNV, YYDKDF (reference sequence). Unmatched junction bases numbered 8, after V lost 9 bases and J lost 7 bases. The CDR3 nucleotides are TGTGCCACGAAACAGGGGAGTACTGAAAAACTGTTTTTT. It translates to CATKQGSTEKLFF.

The gene calls are TRBV10-3 and TRBJ2-1; D is possibly TRBD2 (6 bases). The CDR3 runs to 15 residues. Germline CDR1 ENHRY, CDR2 SYGVKD. The V and J ends lost 8 bases and 1 base respectively, with 15 bases between them. CDR3: CAIQTGDSSYNEQFF. Here the CDR3 DNA reads TGTGCCATCCAAACGGGGGACTCATCCTACAATGAGCAGTTCTTC.

The chain combines TRBV15 with TRBJ2-5; no clear D. CDR1 is LNHNV, CDR2 YYDKDF, per germline (reference sequence). V lost 5 bases and J 2 bases, leaving 6 bases between the germline ends. The CDR3 totals 12 residues. CDR3: CATSGRQETQYF. Here the CDR3 DNA reads TGTGCCACCAGCGGACGGCAAGAGACCCAGTACTTC.

As concerns this clone: Other DNA sequences in the same sample also yield this CDR3. The V gene is TRBV18, the J gene TRBJ2-1; D perhaps matches TRBD1 (5 bases). The CDR3 sequence is 14 residues long. CDR1 KGHSH and CDR2 LQKENI come from the germline V gene. V shed 0 bases and J shed 7 bases, with 10 bases lying between them. For the CDR3, the DNA is TGTGCCAGCTCACCACCGGGCAGGGCAAATGAGCAGTTCTTC. Protein sequence: CASSPPGRANEQFF.

This chain uses TRBV4-1 with TRBJ2-1; 11 nucleotides match TRBD2. The trim removed 5 bases at V and 2 bases at J, leaving 5 bases unmatched. Germline loops: CDR1 MGHRA, CDR2 YSYEKL. CDR3 length: 16 amino acids. The CDR3 sequence is CASSLQGLAAYNEQFF. DNA for the CDR3: TGCGCCAGCAGCTTACAGGGACTAGCGGCCTACAATGAGCAGTTCTTC.

This clone was seen only once. J is TRBJ2-7 and V is TRBV27; 7 bases align to TRBD1. The CDR3 is 15 residues long. The ends lost 6 bases at V and 1 base at J; junction bases unmatched: 9. Germline V lookup: CDR1 MNHEY, CDR2 SMNVEV (reference sequence). This CDR3 is CASSRTGRRSYEQYF. DNA for the CDR3: TGTGCCAGCAGCCGGACAGGTCGAAGGTCCTACGAGCAGTACTTC.

The J gene is TRBJ1-2, the V gene TRBV6-1; D not certain. Per germline, CDR1 MNHNS and CDR2 SASEGT. The germline V and J ends were trimmed by 2 bases and 5 bases, with 18 bases remaining between them. The CDR3 is 16 amino acids. CDR3 in amino acids: CASSELVTVQSYGYTF. The CDR3 DNA follows: TGTGCCAGCAGTGAATTGGTAACAGTACAGTCGTATGGCTACACCTTC.

This chain joins TRBV4-3 and TRBJ2-3; D is possibly TRBD2 (5 bases). The V end was cut by 3 bases, the J end by 1 base, with 14 bases between. From germline, CDR1 is LGHNA and CDR2 YSLEER. The CDR3 has 16 residues. The CDR3 reads CASSQRRLAGTDTQYF. In DNA form, the CDR3 reads TGCGCCAGCAGCCAGCGCAGGCTAGCAGGCACAGATACGCAGTATTTT.

The chain joins TRBV5-6 to TRBJ1-1; D unclear. V shed 4 bases and J shed 7 bases, with 11 bases lying between them. In germline, CDR1 is SGHDT, CDR2 YYEEEE. The CDR3 has 12 residues. Here the CDR3 reads CASSTWPLEAFF. The CDR3 DNA follows: TGTGCCAGCAGCACCTGGCCCCTTGAAGCTTTCTTT.

V usage is TRBV30 and J usage is TRBJ2-2; tentatively, D is TRBD1 or TRBD2 (5 bases each). This CDR3 spans 15 amino acids. CDR1 and CDR2 (germline): GTSNPN, SVGIG (reference sequence). V was shortened by 4 bases and J by 4 bases, with 16 bases between the two germline ends. CDR3 protein: CAWKVRGAVTGELFF. CDR3 bases: TGTGCCTGGAAGGTTAGAGGGGCGGTCACCGGGGAGCTGTTTTTT. Full variable domain (outside the CDR3, taken from reference TRBV30 and TRBJ2-2): SQTIHQWPATLVQPVGSPLSLECTVEGTSNPNLYWYRQAAGRGLQLLFYSVGIGQISSEVPQNLSASRPQDRQFILSSKKLLLSDSGFYLCAWKVRGAVTGELFFGEGSRLTVL.

The chain is built from TRBV7-3 and TRBJ2-2; D not certain. The V end lost 1 base, the J end lost 5 bases, and 8 bases lay between the germline ends. Germline assignment: CDR1 SGHTA and CDR2 FQGTGA. The CDR3 has 14 amino acids. CDR3 in amino acids: CASSLNLPTGELFF. As DNA, the CDR3 is TGTGCCAGCAGCTTAAATCTACCAACCGGGGAGCTGTTTTTT.

The V call is TRBV5-1, the J call TRBJ2-7, with 9 bases lining up with TRBD1. The CDR3 length is 15 residues. Germline assignment: CDR1 SGHRS and CDR2 YFSETQ. V dropped 0 bases and J dropped 5; count of bases not matched to a gene: 6. The CDR3 DNA follows: TGCGCCAGCAGCTTGGGCGGACAGGGGATCAACGAGCAGTACTTC. Protein: CASSLGGQGINEQYF.

J is TRBJ2-2 and V is TRBV6-4; tentative D call: TRBD2 (6 bases). Per the germline V gene, CDR1 is MRHNA and CDR2 is SNTAGT. The CDR3 consists of 14 residues. The ends were cut back, 2 bases at V and 6 bases at J, with 10 bases in the middle. Written as DNA, the CDR3 is TGTGCCAGCAGTGACGGACGGAGGGCCGGGGAGCTGTTTTTT. Encoded protein: CASSDGRRAGELFF.

The table lists this clone with a count of one. The gene calls are TRBV9 and TRBJ2-1; 8 nucleotides agree with TRBD2. V lost 3 bases to trimming and J lost 8 bases; unmatched junction nucleotides: 10. The germline V gene encodes CDR1 SGDLS and CDR2 YYNGEE. The CDR3 loop spans 15 amino acids. The CDR3, as DNA: TGTGCCAGCAGCGAGGGACTAGGCGGTTCGCATGAGCAGTTCTTC. Encoded protein: CASSEGLGGSHEQFF.

The CDR3 region has the DNA TGTGCCAGCAGCCCGACCGGACGCGGGGATGAGCAGTTCTTC. Residues: CASSPTGRGDEQFF. The V and J genes are TRBV7-9 and TRBJ2-1; tentative D call: TRBD2 (6 bases). CDR1 is SEHNR, CDR2 FQNEAQ, per germline (reference sequence). V was shortened by 5 bases and J by 8 bases, with 16 bases between the two germline ends. CDR3 length: 14 amino acids.

V is TRBV5-1 and J is TRBJ2-1; perhaps TRBD2 as D (6 bases). The V end was cut by 2 bases, the J end by 9 bases, with 21 bases between. Germline V gene lookup returns CDR1 SGHRS and CDR2 YFSETQ. The CDR3 runs to 16 residues. The CDR3 DNA sequence: TGCGCCAGCAGCTTTGGCGTTGGTGTCGAGGGAGGTGAGCAGTTCTTC. The encoded protein is CASSFGVGVEGGEQFF. Variable domain in full (rest from reference TRBV5-1 and TRBJ2-1): KAGVTQTPRYLIKTRGQQVTLSCSPISGHRSVSWYQQTPGQGLQFLFEYFSETQRNKGNFPGRFSGRQFSNSRSEMNVSTLELGDSALYLCASSFGVGVEGGEQFFGPGTRLTVL.

V is TRBV6-5 and J is TRBJ1-1; D ambiguous. The CDR3 extends over 11 amino acids. Trimming took off 6 bases at V and 4 bases at J, with 6 bases between the two ends. The germline V gene has CDR1 MNHEY and CDR2 SVGAGI. The CDR3 here is CASSPTTEAFF. The CDR3 DNA is TGTGCCAGCAGCCCGACCACTGAAGCTTTCTTT.

The chain couples TRBV2 to TRBJ1-2; 7 positions match TRBD1. Germline V gene data show CDR1 as SNHLY and CDR2 as FYNNEI. This CDR3 region has 14 residues. V trimming: 2 bases; J trimming: 4 bases; junction bases outside the gene matches: 4. The CDR3 nucleotides are TGTGCCAGCAGTGAATTAAGGGGGCCCTATGGCTACACCTTC. Translating gives CASSELRGPYGYTF.

The J gene is TRBJ2-7, the V gene TRBV6-5; 7 nucleotides agree with TRBD1. J gave up 3 bases and V 9 bases, and 8 bases lay outside the gene matches. Germline V gives CDR1 MNHEY, CDR2 SVGAGI. The CDR3 spans 13 residues. The DNA of the CDR3 is TGTGCCAGTAGCCAGGGGGTGAGCTACGAGCAGTACTTC. The encoded protein is CASSQGVSYEQYF.

CDR3 amino acids: CASSQDPGQSREQYF. Here the CDR3 DNA reads TGTGCCAGCAGCCAAGATCCCGGACAGTCTAGGGAGCAGTACTTC. The genes are TRBV14 and TRBJ2-7, with D tentatively TRBD1 (6 bases). The CDR3 totals 15 residues. Germline loops: CDR1 SGHDN, CDR2 FVKESK. Deletions cut 0 bases from V and 7 bases from J, with 16 bases between.